This T cell receptor beta chain stems from a study of blood T cell repertoires in COVID-19. Study information: COVID-19 samples, acute and convalescent, were from the United States, Italy and Spain. T cells, B-cell-depleted T cells, or PBMCs provided the cDNA or gDNA that served as material.

Study processing details: Scientists estimated how many nucleated cells there were by amplifying reference gene primers. Sequencing used immunoSEQ multiplex PCR; TCRdb keeps in-frame clones, though not all of them. V, J and clone size are those of that table, while D and trimming were read from the DNA. The sample carries about 140,000 clones, just over 85% recorded once. CDR3 length equals 15 residues. V lost 7 bases and J lost 3, with 17 bases in between. CDR1 is SNHLY and CDR2 is FYNNEI in the germline V gene. The V gene is TRBV2, the J gene TRBJ2-3; a weak D match, TRBD1 (5 bases). The source of this sequence is a woman aged 60-70 years with acute or convalescent COVID-19. Sequencing used peripheral blood. In nucleotides, the CDR3 is TGTGCCAGCAAACCGACAGCCAGTGGGACAGATACGCAGTATTTT. It codes for CASKPTASGTDTQYF.